The present T cell receptor (beta chain) was sequenced within a study of blood T cell repertoires in COVID-19. On the study more broadly: Sample material is recorded as cDNA or gDNA derived from T cells, B-cell-depleted T cells, or PBMCs.

Cohorts were determined from participant-reported clinical history. The method was immunoSEQ multiplex PCR; TCRdb's version includes in-frame clones alone and lacks a portion of them. The sample has 310,000 or so clones, roughly 89% seen once; the top ten hold around 9.3%. The CDR3 has 16 residues. V was pared by 2 bases and J by 1 base, with 11 bases between. Germline V lookup: CDR1 KGHSH, CDR2 LQKENI. Input material: PBMCs or T cells enriched from blood (not recorded which). This chain links TRBV18 with TRBJ2-2; a weak D match, TRBD2 (7 bases). The receptor comes from a woman younger than 35 who had recovered from COVID-19. CDR3 sequence: CASSPWGGENTGELFF. CDR3 DNA: TGTGCCAGCTCACCATGGGGGGGCGAGAACACCGGGGAGCTGTTTTTT. The variable domain in full, completed from reference TRBV18 and TRBJ2-2, reads NAGVMQNPRHLVRRRGQEARLRCSPMKGHSHVYWYRQLPEEGLKFMVYLQKENIIDESGMPKERFSAEFPKEGPSILRIQQVVRGDSAAYFCASSPWGGENTGELFFGEGSRLTVL.